This TCR beta chain is drawn from a study of early T cells in non-severe SARS-CoV-2 infection. About the research overall: Bulk RNA taken from unsorted whole blood was sequenced, leaving chains unpaired. General study points: A preference for anti-spike CD8 responses marked VDJdb matching, which missed private and CD4 specificities.

Germline lookup yields CDR1 LGHNA and CDR2 YNFKEQ. The CDR3 contains 19 residues. V lost 4 bases and J 0 bases, leaving 19 bases between the germline ends. This clonotype has a handful of counts. Its matching antigen is unknown. Unique molecular identifiers were affixed to single, distinct cDNA molecules. TCRdb re-called the 5' RACE reads through MiXCR, storing one row per CDR3 protein. The sample holds roughly 30,000 distinct CDR3 sequences; around 5% are singletons and the top ten take over 6%. This TCR came from an adult who was a healthcare worker with PCR-confirmed SARS-CoV-2 infection or an uninfected control (not recorded which). Sequencing input: whole blood. The chain uses TRBV4-2 and TRBJ2-6; D remains ambiguous. CDR3 coding DNA: TGTGCCAGCAGCCCTGAAGCCAGGCGGTTTGCCTCTGGGGCCAACGTCCTGACTTTC. This translates into CASSPEARRFASGANVLTF.